One sample yielded the 29 T cell receptor beta chains listed below, sequenced in a study of T cells in Graves' hyperthyroidism and ophthalmopathy. Amplified regions were TCR beta CDR3 sequences from RNA transcripts. The HTBI primer set served for first-round RT-PCR of the TCR CDR3. In TCRdb, the multiplex PCR reads were re-called with MiXCR into one record per CDR3 protein. The top ten clones hold 45% to 50% of a sample with about 480,000 distinct CDR3 sequences, about 22% of them seen once. Sequenced: blood. The receptors stem from a woman aged 70-85 years with Graves' ophthalmopathy.

The genes are TRBV15 and TRBJ2-5, with D possibly TRBD1 on 5 matching bases. V shed 4 bases and J shed 5 bases, with 5 bases lying between them. The germline CDR1 and CDR2 sequences are LNHNV and YYDKDF (reference sequence). This CDR3 spans 11 amino acids. CDR3: CATSTGETQYF. The CDR3 DNA reads as TGTGCCACCAGCACAGGGGAGACCCAGTACTTC.

As concerns this clonotype: A junction boundary mismatches the germline segment, possibly from a read error. For the CDR3, the DNA is TGCGCCAGCAGTGTTGGGACACAAGCCGGGGAGCTGTTTTTT. It yields the protein CASSVGTQAGELFF. The chain joins TRBV6-9 to TRBJ2-2; D possibly corresponds to TRBD1 (6 bases). The CDR3 totals 14 residues. Germline loops: CDR1 MNHGY, CDR2 SVAAGI.

This chain uses TRBV7-2 with TRBJ1-2; 9 bases map to TRBD1. There are 12 residues in the CDR3. The V and J ends lost 4 bases and 10 bases, in that order; junction bases with no gene match: 4. The germline V gene has CDR1 SGHTA and CDR2 FQGNSA. CDR3: CASSSTGGVYTF. The CDR3 DNA reads as TGTGCCAGCAGCTCTACAGGGGGCGTCTACACCTTC.

This clonotype was observed at least ten times. This chain uses TRBV7-2 with TRBJ2-7, with D maybe TRBD1 (6 bases). Trimming removed 1 base from V and 3 bases from J, with 10 bases in between. CDR1 is SGHTA, CDR2 FQGNSA, per germline. The CDR3 loop spans 14 amino acids. The CDR3, as DNA: TGTGCCAGCAGCTTAGGGACAGACCACTACGAGCAGTACTTC. It yields the protein CASSLGTDHYEQYF.

This rearrangement joins TRBV19 to TRBJ1-2; no definite D call. Trimming left V 2 bases short and J 5 bases short, with 12 bases between. Germline loops: CDR1 LNHDA, CDR2 SQIVND (reference sequence). The CDR3 has 14 residues. The chain's CDR3 is CASSIQTSTYGYTF. DNA for the CDR3: TGTGCCAGTAGTATACAGACATCTACTTATGGCTACACCTTC.

In this sample, this clonotype turned up many times. The rearrangement links TRBV20-1 to TRBJ1-1, with D maybe TRBD1 (5 bases). Per the germline V gene, CDR1 is DFQATT and CDR2 is SNEGSKA (reference sequence). V was cut by 5 bases and J by 5 bases, with 27 bases left in between. This CDR3 comprises 17 residues. In nucleotides, the CDR3 is TGCAGTGCTTGGCCTCCCGACGGGCAGGGATCGGGGACTGAAGCTTTCTTT. Amino acid sequence: CSAWPPDGQGSGTEAFF.

This clonotype has more than one count but fewer than ten. J is TRBJ1-5 and V is TRBV2; TRBD1 matches at 9 bases. The V and J ends lost 7 bases and 4 bases, in that order; junction bases with no gene match: 8. This CDR3 comprises 15 residues. Per the germline V gene, CDR1 is SNHLY and CDR2 is FYNNEI. CDR3 nucleotide sequence: TGTGCCAGCAACCAACAGGGGGCGCGGAATCAGCCCCAGCATTTT. This codes for CASNQQGARNQPQHF.

The V gene is TRBV24-1, the J gene TRBJ1-1; possibly TRBD1 for D (6 bases). The CDR3 runs to 14 residues. Germline values: CDR1 KGHDR, CDR2 SFDVKD. The germline V and J ends were trimmed by 7 bases and 1 base, with 12 bases remaining between them. The chain's CDR3 is CATRAGGTNTEAFF. CDR3 nucleotide sequence: TGTGCCACCAGGGCGGGGGGCACGAACACTGAAGCTTTCTTT.

V usage is TRBV29-1 and J usage is TRBJ1-1, with no clear D. V was cut by 3 bases and J by 4 bases, with 18 bases left in between. The CDR3 runs to 15 residues. CDR1 is SQVTM and CDR2 is ANQGSEA in the germline V gene. CDR3 sequence (DNA): TGCAGCGTTGAGAGGCATATAAAGTTCAGCACTGAAGCTTTCTTT. The encoded protein is CSVERHIKFSTEAFF.

This clonotype was counted at least ten times. V gene TRBV28 combines with J gene TRBJ1-2; TRBD1 aligns across 7 bases. This CDR3 is 17 amino acids long. The V gene end was trimmed by 5 bases and the J gene end by 5 bases; junction bases not matched to a gene: 17. CDR1 MDHEN and CDR2 SYDVKM come from the germline V gene. CDR3 nucleotide sequence: TGTGCCAGCAGTCCCATACGAAACAGGGGATCGCGGTATGGCTACACCTTC. It specifies CASSPIRNRGSRYGYTF.

As concerns this clonotype: A read error may be the cause here, since a much bigger clone is one base away. The V gene is TRBV7-9, the J gene TRBJ2-5; 7 bases line up with TRBD2. The CDR3 extends over 14 amino acids. Looked up from germline, CDR1 is SEHNR and CDR2 is FQNEAQ (reference sequence). V dropped 5 bases and J dropped 5; count of bases not matched to a gene: 8. This CDR3 is CASSRTGGGETQYF. The CDR3 DNA sequence: TGTGCCAGCAGCCGAACTGGGGGAGGGGAGACCCAGTACTTC.

This clonotype was seen ten or more times. The V and J genes are TRBV12-3 or TRBV12-4 and TRBJ2-5; perhaps TRBD2 as D (6 bases). With 0 bases removed from V and 3 bases from J, the gap between germline ends came to 11 bases. The CDR3 is made up of 15 amino acids. The chain's CDR3 is CASSLAGTAEETQYF. DNA of the CDR3: TGTGCCAGCAGTTTAGCCGGGACTGCAGAAGAGACCCAGTACTTC.

At least ten counts were recorded for this clonotype. The CDR3 here is CASSKTGGNYGYTF. CDR3 DNA sequence: TGCGCCAGCAGCAAGACAGGGGGCAACTATGGCTACACCTTC. V usage is TRBV5-1 and J usage is TRBJ1-2; the match to TRBD1 covers 10 bases. The CDR3 is 14 amino acids. Germline lookup yields CDR1 SGHRS and CDR2 YFSETQ. J lost 2 bases, V lost 4 bases, and 2 bases had no gene match.

This clonotype was observed at least ten times. The gene calls are TRBV7-8 and TRBJ2-2; 8 bases are a match to TRBD1. The CDR3 spans 15 residues. The J segment lost 6 bases and the V segment lost 8 bases, leaving 11 bases of the junction unmatched. CDR1 and CDR2 from the germline V gene are SGHVS and FQNEAQ. The CDR3, as DNA: TGTGCCAGCGGCAGTTCAGGGGGCGTCGCCGGGGAGCTGTTTTTT. This sequence encodes CASGSSGGVAGELFF.

This clonotype was detected a few times. V is TRBV20-1 and J is TRBJ2-7; TRBD2 agrees at 12 bases. Trimming took 1 base from V and 7 from J; bases not matched to a gene: 11. CDR1 and CDR2 from the germline V gene are DFQATT and SNEGSKA (reference sequence). CDR3 size: 16 residues. The CDR3 loop reads CSARGPGLAGSGEQYF. DNA of the CDR3: TGCAGTGCTAGAGGCCCGGGACTAGCGGGTTCTGGGGAGCAGTACTTC.

The chain uses TRBV10-3 and TRBJ2-5, with TRBD1 as a possible D gene (6 bases). From germline, CDR1 is ENHRY and CDR2 SYGVKD. This CDR3 contains 16 residues. The ends were cut back, 3 bases at V and 5 bases at J, with 19 bases in the middle. In DNA, the CDR3 is TGTGCCATCAGTGACCCCCGGACAGACGCTCAGGAGACCCAGTACTTC. This sequence encodes CAISDPRTDAQETQYF.

This clonotype was observed a handful of times. At one boundary the junction diverges from the germline segment, which might be a read error. The J gene is TRBJ2-5, the V gene TRBV10-3, with unresolved D. Germline assignment: CDR1 ENHRY and CDR2 SYGVKD. The CDR3 is 15 amino acids. This CDR3 reads CAISESIQEQGTQYF. DNA for the CDR3: TGTGCCATCAGTGAGTCGATCCAGGAACAAGGGACCCAGTACTTC.

This clonotype was picked up a small number of times. The rearrangement joins TRBV11-2 to TRBJ2-1; 7 nucleotides agree with TRBD2. Trimming removed 1 base from V and 0 bases from J; junction bases left unmatched: 9. Germline CDR1 and CDR2: SGHAT and FQNNGV. The CDR3 is made up of 18 amino acids. CDR3 residues: CASSLVRRGTTSYNEQFF. The CDR3 nucleotides read TGTGCCAGCAGCTTAGTCCGTCGGGGGACTACCTCCTACAATGAGCAGTTCTTC.

This clonotype was counted only a few times. The chain is built from TRBV30 and TRBJ2-5, with D tentatively TRBD2 (5 bases). The germline gives CDR1 GTSNPN, CDR2 SVGIG (reference sequence). The CDR3 consists of 13 residues. The V end was cut by 0 bases, the J end by 7 bases, with 12 bases between. The CDR3 DNA is TGTGCCTGGAGTGTACGATACGAGGGGACCCAGTACTTC. It codes for CAWSVRYEGTQYF.

This clonotype was seen a few times. This chain joins TRBV12-3 or TRBV12-4 and TRBJ2-1, with D maybe TRBD1 (5 bases). The CDR3 runs 12 residues. V gave up 5 bases and J gave up 8 bases, with 10 bases separating them. Here the CDR3 DNA reads TGTGCCAGCAGTCCGCTGGGGCATGAGCAGTTCTTC. It translates to CASSPLGHEQFF.

The J gene is TRBJ2-4, the V gene TRBV14, with 7 bases fitting TRBD1. Trimming removed 1 base from V and 7 bases from J; junction bases left unmatched: 7. The CDR3 runs 15 residues. The germline gives CDR1 SGHDN, CDR2 FVKESK. The CDR3 reads CASSQVARGTNIQYF. For the CDR3, the DNA is TGTGCCAGCAGCCAAGTGGCCAGGGGGACGAACATTCAGTACTTC.

This chain joins TRBV12-5 and TRBJ1-2, with TRBD1 matching 7 bases. CDR3 length: 17 amino acids. CDR1 and CDR2 from the germline V gene are LGHNT and FRNRAP. V was clipped by 7 bases and J by 5 bases; unmatched bases: 19. The chain's CDR3 is CASAPWGDRGLMYGYTF. The CDR3 nucleotides read TGTGCTAGTGCTCCATGGGGGGACAGAGGTCTGATGTATGGCTACACCTTC.

The J gene is TRBJ1-3, the V gene TRBV3-1; D is undetermined. Germline V gene data show CDR1 as LGHDT and CDR2 as YNNKEL (reference sequence). The CDR3 runs 12 residues. V was pared by 1 base and J by 2 bases, with 0 bases between. CDR3: CASSQAGNTIYF. The CDR3, as DNA: TGTGCCAGCAGCCAAGCTGGAAACACCATATATTTT.

J is TRBJ1-4 and V is TRBV2; TRBD1 agrees at 9 bases. Trimming cost V 1 base and J 4 bases; bases outside gene matches: 1. This CDR3 is built from 15 residues. The germline V gene encodes CDR1 SNHLY and CDR2 FYNNEI. The CDR3 here is CASSEGTGVNEKLFF. In DNA, the CDR3 is TGTGCCAGCAGTGAAGGGACAGGGGTTAATGAAAAACTGTTTTTT.

This chain uses TRBV29-1 with TRBJ2-3; D gene uncertain. The CDR3 has 11 amino acids. V was trimmed by 6 bases and J by 1 base, leaving 5 bases between them. CDR1 and CDR2 from the germline V gene are SQVTM and ANQGSEA. The CDR3 spells CSVAGTDTQYF. CDR3 DNA sequence: TGCAGCGTGGCCGGCACAGATACGCAGTATTTT.

The chain employs TRBV30 and TRBJ2-7; TRBD2 aligns across 7 bases. CDR1 and CDR2 (germline): GTSNPN, SVGIG (reference sequence). There are 14 residues in the CDR3. V shed 2 bases, J shed 5 bases, and the junction held 9 bases outside the gene matches. In DNA, the CDR3 is TGTGCCTGGAGTACCCGGGGGGTGACTAACGAGCAGTACTTC. Protein sequence: CAWSTRGVTNEQYF.

This chain uses TRBV12-3 or TRBV12-4 with TRBJ2-3; D might be TRBD1 (6 bases). Between the trimmed V and J ends, which lost 10 bases and 6 bases, there was a span of 23 bases. The CDR3 runs to 15 residues. The CDR3 DNA is TGTGCCACCCCGGGACAACCTCCGCAAGTGGATACGCAGTATTTT. It codes for CATPGQPPQVDTQYF.

This clonotype was picked up many times. The chain combines TRBV27 with TRBJ1-6; 7 bases fit TRBD1. J was trimmed by 7 bases and V by 5 bases; bases with no gene match: 8. The CDR3 is 15 residues long. CDR1 is MNHEY and CDR2 is SMNVEV in the germline V gene (reference sequence). CDR3 DNA sequence: TGTGCCAGCAGTGCCTCCGGACAGGACAATTCACCCCTCCACTTT. Encoded protein: CASSASGQDNSPLHF.

This clonotype was seen ten or more times. The chain uses TRBV24-1 and TRBJ2-7, with D possibly being TRBD1 (6 bases). This CDR3 region has 13 residues. V lost 4 bases to trimming and J lost 4 bases, with 10 bases between them. The germline V gene encodes CDR1 KGHDR and CDR2 SFDVKD. CDR3 in amino acids: CATSEQGRYEQYF. In DNA, the CDR3 is TGTGCCACCAGTGAACAGGGTCGGTACGAGCAGTACTTC.